These 25 T cell receptor beta chains were all obtained from the same sample, sequenced in a study of blood T cell repertoires in COVID-19. The table came from immunoSEQ multiplex PCR; TCRdb's copy has only in-frame clones and leaves some out. This sample has around 270,000 clones, with around 90% found just once. Sequencing was carried out using peripheral blood. These receptors originate from a man between 60 and 75 years old who had recovered from COVID-19.

V and J are TRBV19 and TRBJ2-3; TRBD2 might be the D (6 bases). The CDR3 extends over 15 amino acids. The V and J ends lost 4 bases and 6 bases respectively, with 17 bases between them. Germline lookup yields CDR1 LNHDA and CDR2 SQIVND (reference sequence). CDR3 nucleotides: TGTGCCAGTAGTACCCGTTTGCGGGGTCCGGATACGCAGTATTTT. Translation: CASSTRLRGPDTQYF.

The genes are TRBV14 and TRBJ2-7; D gene ambiguous. The ends were cut back, 1 base at V and 9 bases at J, with 13 bases in the middle. This CDR3 has 13 amino acids. Germline V CDR1 and CDR2: SGHDN, FVKESK. The DNA for the CDR3 is TGTGCCAGCAGCCAAGGGGTAACCTCGGGGCAGTACTTC. Translating it yields CASSQGVTSGQYF.

V is TRBV5-1 and J is TRBJ2-3; possibly TRBD2 for D (6 bases). CDR1 and CDR2 from the germline V gene are SGHRS and YFSETQ. CDR3 length: 15 amino acids. V lost 7 bases and J 8 bases, leaving 23 bases between the germline ends. The CDR3 coding sequence is TGCGCCAGCTGTTCCTCTACCGGTGCGGGGCTTACGCAGTATTTT. Translation: CASCSSTGAGLTQYF.

The chain couples TRBV9 to TRBJ1-3; a possible D gene is TRBD1 (6 bases). Per germline, CDR1 SGDLS and CDR2 YYNGEE. V lost 3 bases and J 2 bases, leaving 15 bases between the germline ends. The CDR3 has 16 amino acids. The CDR3 nucleotides are TGTGCCAGCAGCGCTCTAACACAGGGACCTGGAAACACCATATATTTT. This gives the protein CASSALTQGPGNTIYF.

The chain is built from TRBV28 and TRBJ2-7, with D unclear. Deletions cut 6 bases from V and 3 bases from J, with 6 bases between. The germline V gene has CDR1 MDHEN and CDR2 SYDVKM. The CDR3 is made up of 11 amino acids. This CDR3 is CASRNSYEQYF. For the CDR3, the DNA is TGTGCCAGCAGAAATAGCTACGAGCAGTACTTC.

Only one count was recorded for this clone. V and J are TRBV7-2 and TRBJ1-6; maybe TRBD1 (5 bases). Trimming took off 0 bases at V and 5 bases at J, with 8 bases between the two ends. Germline values: CDR1 SGHTA, CDR2 FQGNSA. This CDR3 region has 15 residues. Written as DNA, the CDR3 is TGTGCCAGCAGCTTAGCAGGGGCGGATAATTCACCCCTCCACTTT. Protein sequence: CASSLAGADNSPLHF.

The chain is built from TRBV5-4 and TRBJ2-5; 9 bases line up with TRBD1. Germline values: CDR1 SGHNT, CDR2 YYREEE (reference sequence). The V gene end was trimmed by 0 bases and the J gene end by 2 bases; junction bases not matched to a gene: 2. The CDR3 is made up of 15 amino acids. The CDR3 here is CASSLDGTGQETQYF. The CDR3 DNA reads TGTGCCAGCAGCTTGGACGGGACAGGGCAAGAGACCCAGTACTTC.

This chain joins TRBV10-3 and TRBJ1-3; D may be TRBD1 (5 bases). This CDR3 has 17 residues. V lost 6 bases to trimming and J lost 0 bases, with 18 bases between them. Per germline, CDR1 ENHRY and CDR2 SYGVKD. The CDR3: CAISNKGRDFSGNTIYF. The CDR3 DNA follows: TGTGCCATCAGCAATAAGGGACGGGACTTCTCTGGAAACACCATATATTTT.

V usage is TRBV21-1 and J usage is TRBJ2-7; no check of the table's D call, TRBD2, against the DNA was made. TRBV21-1 is a pseudogene segment. The CDR3 sequence is 16 residues long. CDR3 protein: CASSKVQRGPPREQYF. Written as DNA, the CDR3 is TGTGCCAGCAGCAAAGTGCAGCGGGGGCCGCCTCGGGAGCAGTACTTC.

The chain joins TRBV11-2 to TRBJ2-5; 10 positions match TRBD2. The germline CDR1 and CDR2 sequences are SGHAT and FQNNGV. This CDR3 contains 16 residues. The V and J ends lost 3 bases and 4 bases, in that order; junction bases with no gene match: 8. CDR3 bases: TGTGCCAGCAGCTTCTACCCGGGACTAGCGACAGAGACCCAGTACTTC. This gives the protein CASSFYPGLATETQYF.

In its sample, this clone was seen a few times. The genes are TRBV10-1 and TRBJ1-5, with 7 bases aligning to TRBD1. Trimming took 7 bases from V and 4 from J; bases not matched to a gene: 7. The CDR3 is 14 residues long. Germline V gives CDR1 WNHNN, CDR2 SYGVQD (reference sequence). Here the CDR3 reads CASTGDRENQPQHF. CDR3 DNA sequence: TGCGCCAGCACCGGCGACAGGGAGAATCAGCCCCAGCATTTT.

The rearrangement joins TRBV7-2 to TRBJ2-1; no reliable D call. V lost 2 bases and J lost 6, with 8 bases in between. There are 13 residues in the CDR3. CDR1 and CDR2 (germline): SGHTA, FQGNSA. CDR3 sequence (DNA): TGTGCCAGCAGCTTAAGTTCCGGCAATGAGCAGTTCTTC. It codes for CASSLSSGNEQFF. Complete variable domain (other parts from reference TRBV7-2 and TRBJ2-1): GAGVSQSPSNKVTEKGKDVELRCDPISGHTALYWYRQSLGQGLEFLIYFQGNSAPDKSGLPSDRFSAERTGGSVSTLTIQRTQQEDSAVYLCASSLSSGNEQFFGPGTRLTVL.

CDR3 sequence reads: CASRQGYEQYF. The CDR3 DNA follows: TGTGCCAGTCGACAGGGTTACGAGCAGTACTTC. V is TRBV12-3 or TRBV12-4 and J is TRBJ2-7, with 7 bases lining up with TRBD1. This CDR3 region has 11 residues. V was clipped by 9 bases and J by 4 bases; unmatched bases: 3.

The chain combines TRBV30 with TRBJ1-2, with 8 bases aligning to TRBD1. The V gene end was trimmed by 4 bases and the J gene end by 7 bases; junction bases not matched to a gene: 8. This CDR3 region has 13 residues. Germline V CDR1 and CDR2: GTSNPN, SVGIG (reference sequence). The CDR3 region has the DNA TGTGCCTGGATCGACAGGGGATCGGGTGGCTACACCTTC. Translation: CAWIDRGSGGYTF.

This clone was picked up many times. The rearrangement uses TRBV14 and TRBJ1-6, with D possibly matching TRBD1 (5 bases). The germline CDR1 and CDR2 sequences are SGHDN and FVKESK. The CDR3 has 16 residues. Trimming cost V 4 bases and J 8 bases, with 18 bases left between them. The CDR3 loop is CASSRPGLGEDSPLHF. The CDR3 coding sequence is TGTGCCAGCAGCCGACCGGGACTCGGAGAAGATTCACCCCTCCACTTT.

This clone was seen a few times. The gene calls are TRBV27 and TRBJ2-3, with a possible D match to TRBD2 (6 bases). Looked up from germline, CDR1 is MNHEY and CDR2 is SMNVEV (reference sequence). The CDR3 length is 14 residues. Between the trimmed V and J ends, which lost 4 bases and 2 bases, there was a span of 10 bases. The CDR3, as DNA: TGTGCCAGCAGTTCCGGGGGAGACACAGATACGCAGTATTTT. This codes for CASSSGGDTDTQYF.

The chain links TRBV18 to TRBJ2-1, with D hard to call. V was clipped by 0 bases and J by 6 bases, with 6 bases between them. Germline V lookup: CDR1 KGHSH, CDR2 LQKENI. CDR3 length: 13 amino acids. CDR3 DNA: TGTGCCAGCTCACCACCGTCCCGCAATGAGCAGTTCTTC. Amino acid sequence: CASSPPSRNEQFF.

This chain links TRBV5-1 with TRBJ1-2, with 7 bases aligning to TRBD1. The CDR3 runs 13 residues. V was clipped by 8 bases and J by 3 bases; unmatched bases: 7. CDR1 is SGHRS, CDR2 YFSETQ, per germline. The CDR3 DNA sequence: TGCGCCAGTGGGACAGTTAATGACTATGGCTACACCTTC. Protein product: CASGTVNDYGYTF.

This chain uses TRBV5-4 with TRBJ2-1, with unresolved D. Trimming took 7 bases from V and 3 from J, leaving 11 bases between them. The CDR3 spans 13 residues. The V gene's germline CDR1 is SGHNT and CDR2 YYREEE (reference sequence). The CDR3 coding sequence is TGTGCCAGCCAATTGGTCGGCTACAATGAGCAGTTCTTC. It codes for CASQLVGYNEQFF.

V gene TRBV9 combines with J gene TRBJ2-2; 7 positions agree with TRBD1. The length of the CDR3 is 17 residues. Germline CDR1 and CDR2: SGDLS and YYNGEE. V dropped 3 bases and J dropped 4; count of bases not matched to a gene: 12. For the CDR3, the DNA is TGTGCCAGCAGCGCAACAGGGGCCCCCCGAGTCACCGGGGAGCTGTTTTTT. Protein sequence: CASSATGAPRVTGELFF.

The genes are TRBV7-9 and TRBJ2-7; 10 nucleotides agree with TRBD1. The V gene end was trimmed by 2 bases and the J gene end by 4 bases; junction bases not matched to a gene: 8. The CDR3 runs 16 residues. Germline CDR1 reads SEHNR; CDR2 reads FQNEAQ (reference sequence). In DNA, the CDR3 is TGTGCCAGCAGCTTACCCTCCGGGACAGGGGTATACGAGCAGTACTTC. Protein: CASSLPSGTGVYEQYF. The full variable domain, rest sourced from reference TRBV7-9 and TRBJ2-7, is DTGVSQNPRHKITKRGQNVTFRCDPISEHNRLYWYRQTLGQGPEFLTYFQNEAQLEKSRLLSDRFSAERPKGSFSTLEIQRTEQGDSAMYLCASSLPSGTGVYEQYFGPGTRLTVT.

This rearrangement joins TRBV5-4 to TRBJ2-1; D remains unclear. This CDR3 comprises 13 residues. CDR1 and CDR2 (germline): SGHNT, YYREEE (reference sequence). V gave up 8 bases and J gave up 1 base, with 10 bases separating them. As DNA, the CDR3 is TGTGCCAGTCTTTCCCCTTCCTACAATGAGCAGTTCTTC. Translation gives CASLSPSYNEQFF.

This chain links TRBV6-2 or TRBV6-3 with TRBJ1-1, with a tentative D call TRBD1 (6 bases). Trimming removed 4 bases at V and 4 bases at J, with 13 bases between. Germline V lookup: CDR1 MNHEY, CDR2 SVGEGT. The CDR3 loop spans 14 amino acids. CDR3 in amino acids: CASSLTQGSTEAFF. CDR3 coding DNA: TGTGCCAGCAGTTTGACACAGGGTAGCACTGAAGCTTTCTTT.

This clone has only a few counts. The chain recombines TRBV4-1 with TRBJ2-5, with a weak D call TRBD2 (5 bases). Trimming cost V 1 base and J 5 bases, with 11 bases left between them. This CDR3 comprises 14 residues. The germline CDR1 and CDR2 sequences are MGHRA and YSYEKL. The CDR3 sequence: CASSQGPGTETQYF. The CDR3, as DNA: TGCGCCAGCAGCCAAGGCCCGGGAACGGAGACCCAGTACTTC.

The chain joins TRBV19 to TRBJ1-2, with 7 positions matching TRBD1. Germline V gives CDR1 LNHDA, CDR2 SQIVND (reference sequence). V lost 7 bases, J lost 5 bases, and 10 bases stayed unmatched. The CDR3 has 14 amino acids. The CDR3 protein is CASMWQGVRYGYTF. The CDR3 coding sequence is TGTGCCAGTATGTGGCAGGGGGTCCGATATGGCTACACCTTC.